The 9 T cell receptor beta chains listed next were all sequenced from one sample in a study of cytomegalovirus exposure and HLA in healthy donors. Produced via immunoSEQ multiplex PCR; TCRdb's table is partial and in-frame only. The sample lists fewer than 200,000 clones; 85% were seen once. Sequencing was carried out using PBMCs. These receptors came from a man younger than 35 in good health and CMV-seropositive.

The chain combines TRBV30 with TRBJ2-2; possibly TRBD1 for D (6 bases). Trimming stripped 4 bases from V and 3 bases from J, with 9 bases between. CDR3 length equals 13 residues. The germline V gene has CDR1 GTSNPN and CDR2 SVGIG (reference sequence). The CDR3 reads CAWNAGDTGELFF. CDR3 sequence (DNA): TGTGCCTGGAACGCAGGGGACACCGGGGAGCTGTTTTTT.

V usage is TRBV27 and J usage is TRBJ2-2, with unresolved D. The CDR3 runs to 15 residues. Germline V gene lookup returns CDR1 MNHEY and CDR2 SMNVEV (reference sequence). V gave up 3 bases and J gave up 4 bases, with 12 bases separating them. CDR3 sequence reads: CASSFASGGTGELFF. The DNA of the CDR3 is TGTGCCAGCAGTTTTGCCAGTGGCGGCACCGGGGAGCTGTTTTTT.

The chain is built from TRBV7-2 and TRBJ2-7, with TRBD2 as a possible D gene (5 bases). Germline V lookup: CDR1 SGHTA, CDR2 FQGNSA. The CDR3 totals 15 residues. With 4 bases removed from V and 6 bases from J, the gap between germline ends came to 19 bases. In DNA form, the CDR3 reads TGTGCCAGCAGCTCCCCTAGTGGGAGTCGGCTCGAGCAGTACTTC. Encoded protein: CASSSPSGSRLEQYF. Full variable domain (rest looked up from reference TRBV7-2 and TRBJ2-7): GAGVSQSPSNKVTEKGKDVELRCDPISGHTALYWYRQSLGQGLEFLIYFQGNSAPDKSGLPSDRFSAERTGGSVSTLTIQRTQQEDSAVYLCASSSPSGSRLEQYFGPGTRLTVT.

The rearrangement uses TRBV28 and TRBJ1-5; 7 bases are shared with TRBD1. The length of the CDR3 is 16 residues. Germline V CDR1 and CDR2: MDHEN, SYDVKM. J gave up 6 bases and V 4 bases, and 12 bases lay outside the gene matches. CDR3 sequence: CASSYVDRPPLQPQHF. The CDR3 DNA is TGTGCCAGCAGTTACGTGGACAGGCCGCCCCTTCAGCCCCAGCATTTT.

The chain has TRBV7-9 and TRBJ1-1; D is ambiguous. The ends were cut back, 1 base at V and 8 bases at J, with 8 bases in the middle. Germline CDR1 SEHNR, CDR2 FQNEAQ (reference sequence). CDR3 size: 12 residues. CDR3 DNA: TGTGCCAGCAGCTTAGAAGTGACAGAAGCTTTCTTT. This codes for CASSLEVTEAFF.

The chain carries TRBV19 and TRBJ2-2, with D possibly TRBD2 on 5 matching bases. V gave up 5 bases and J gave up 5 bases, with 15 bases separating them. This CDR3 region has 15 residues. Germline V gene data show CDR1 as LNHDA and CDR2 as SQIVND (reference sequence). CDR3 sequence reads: CASSSNGRGTGELFF. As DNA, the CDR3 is TGTGCCAGTAGTTCGAACGGCCGAGGGACCGGGGAGCTGTTTTTT. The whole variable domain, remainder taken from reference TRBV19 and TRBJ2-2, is DGGITQSPKYLFRKEGQNVTLSCEQNLNHDAMYWYRQDPGQGLRLIYYSQIVNDFQKGDIAEGYSVSREKKESFPLTVTSAQKNPTAFYLCASSSNGRGTGELFFGEGSRLTVL.

In nucleotides, the CDR3 is TGCAGCGTCGAGGAGGGGACTGAAGCTTTCTTT. It codes for CSVEEGTEAFF. This rearrangement joins TRBV29-1 to TRBJ1-1, with D possibly TRBD1 on 5 matching bases. The CDR3 is 11 residues long. V shed 6 bases and J shed 5 bases, with 10 bases lying between them. Germline V lookup: CDR1 SQVTM, CDR2 ANQGSEA.

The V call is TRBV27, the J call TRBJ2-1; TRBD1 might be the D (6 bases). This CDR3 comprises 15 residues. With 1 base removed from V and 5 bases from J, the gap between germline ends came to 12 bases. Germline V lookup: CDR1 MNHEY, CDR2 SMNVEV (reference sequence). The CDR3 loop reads CASSLWARGNNEQFF. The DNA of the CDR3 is TGTGCCAGCAGTTTATGGGCCAGGGGTAACAATGAGCAGTTCTTC.

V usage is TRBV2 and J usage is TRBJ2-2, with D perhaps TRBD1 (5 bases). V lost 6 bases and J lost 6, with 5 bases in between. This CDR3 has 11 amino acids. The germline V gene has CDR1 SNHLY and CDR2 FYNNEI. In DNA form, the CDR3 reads TGTGCCAGCAGAGGGGCCGGGGAGCTGTTTTTT. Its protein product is CASRGAGELFF.